This entry lists 8 T cell receptor beta chains sequenced from one sample in a study of T cell repertoires in cytomegalovirus infection. Via MiXCR, TCRdb re-called the reads, giving one row per CDR3 protein. The sample includes almost 90,000 distinct CDR3 sequences, about 29% of them seen just once. The antigens of these receptors remain unknown. The specimen was CD8+ T cells from cultured PBMCs, collected from culture after CMV antigen stimulation. The receptor source for this set is a human donor in good health (CMV status not recorded). Some clones in this sample may be carry-over from other donors' samples.

Concerning this clonotype itself: A junction end diverges from the germline sequence, so it may reflect a read error. The chain carries TRBV7-2 and TRBJ1-5; no reliable D call. The CDR3 consists of 13 residues. Germline V CDR1 and CDR2: SGHTA, FQGNSA. CDR3 region: CAGSFDGIQPQHF. The DNA of the CDR3 is TGTGCCGGCAGCTTCGACGGTATTCAGCCCCAGCATTTT.

V usage is TRBV27 and J usage is TRBJ1-3; D possibly corresponds to TRBD1 (6 bases). V lost 0 bases and J lost 0, with 9 bases in between. The CDR3 covers 16 residues. Germline V lookup: CDR1 MNHEY, CDR2 SMNVEV (reference sequence). The CDR3 region is CASSLSDSTSGNTIYF. As DNA, the CDR3 is TGTGCCAGCAGTTTATCGGACAGTACCTCTGGAAACACCATATATTTT.

The chain couples TRBV3-1 to TRBJ2-1; TRBD2 agrees at 9 bases. The CDR3 consists of 19 residues. Germline V gene sequence: CDR1 LGHDT, CDR2 YNNKEL (reference sequence). The V gene end was trimmed by 0 bases and the J gene end by 7 bases; junction bases not matched to a gene: 16. CDR3 nucleotide sequence: TGTGCCAGCAGCCAAGATGCCCTAGCGGGGACTACGTTTGGGAATGAGCAGTTCTTC. This codes for CASSQDALAGTTFGNEQFF.

In this sample, this clonotype turned up many times. V gene TRBV5-4 combines with J gene TRBJ1-1; D not resolved. Germline assignment: CDR1 SGHNT and CDR2 YYREEE (reference sequence). The CDR3 is 14 amino acids. The V and J ends lost 5 bases and 2 bases respectively, with 13 bases between them. CDR3 amino acids: CASRVDLGNTEAFF. The CDR3 bases are TGTGCCAGCAGGGTCGATCTGGGCAACACTGAAGCTTTCTTT.

This chain joins TRBV27 and TRBJ2-5, with D possibly matching TRBD2 (7 bases). With 0 bases removed from V and 1 base from J, the gap between germline ends came to 9 bases. CDR3 length: 15 residues. Germline CDR1 reads MNHEY; CDR2 reads SMNVEV (reference sequence). The CDR3 DNA sequence: TGTGCCAGCAGTTTATCTGCGGGGGCCCAAGAGACCCAGTACTTC. It specifies CASSLSAGAQETQYF.

This clonotype was seen repeatedly, ten times or more. The chain joins TRBV5-6 to TRBJ2-7; no definite D call. Trimming removed 2 bases at V and 2 bases at J, with 8 bases between. The CDR3 runs to 13 residues. Germline CDR1 reads SGHDT; CDR2 reads YYEEEE. The CDR3 sequence is CASSFFNAYEQYF. CDR3 sequence (DNA): TGTGCCAGCAGCTTTTTTAACGCCTACGAGCAGTACTTC.

The chain couples TRBV7-3 to TRBJ1-1, with D perhaps matching TRBD1 (5 bases). Trimming stripped 5 bases from V and 4 bases from J, with 14 bases between. CDR3 length: 14 amino acids. CDR1 and CDR2 (germline): SGHTA, FQGTGA. CDR3 in amino acids: CASSPSVGGTEAFF. The CDR3 nucleotides are TGTGCCAGCAGCCCATCCGTGGGGGGCACTGAAGCTTTCTTT.

The chain couples TRBV7-9 to TRBJ1-1; 7 nucleotides line up with TRBD1. The length of the CDR3 is 13 residues. V lost 6 bases, J lost 8 bases, and 9 bases stayed unmatched. Germline V gene lookup returns CDR1 SEHNR and CDR2 FQNEAQ (reference sequence). This chain's CDR3 is CASSPGTAEEAFF. CDR3 nucleotide sequence: TGTGCCAGCAGTCCCGGGACAGCCGAGGAAGCTTTCTTT.